The entry below describes one T cell receptor beta chain. Looked up from germline, CDR1 is SNHLY and CDR2 is FYNNEI. Trimming removed 1 base at V and 0 bases at J, with 7 bases between. The CDR3 consists of 15 residues. The data stem from a study of blood T cell repertoires in COVID-19. In the study overall: Acute and convalescent COVID-19 samples came from the United States, Italy and Spain. Nucleic acid was either cDNA or gDNA, and it came from T cells, B-cell-depleted T cells, or PBMCs.

Those enrolled in Seattle joined during active infection and were followed longitudinally afterward. Original methodology: The authors estimated nucleated cell counts from reference gene primer amplification. Clones were sequenced by immunoSEQ multiplex PCR, and TCRdb holds only the in-frame ones, with some missing. D and trimming were read from the DNA, whereas the V and J calls and clone size are those reported in that table. The sample has some 350,000 clones, roughly 90% seen once; the top ten hold under 4%. The sequencing sample was made of peripheral blood. The rearrangement joins TRBV2 to TRBJ2-1; D might be TRBD2 (5 bases). This sequence originates from a woman under 40 with COVID-19, enrolled during active disease. CDR3 region: CASSEGGSSYNEQFF. CDR3 sequence (DNA): TGTGCCAGCAGTGAAGGAGGGAGCTCCTACAATGAGCAGTTCTTC. The full variable domain, completed using reference TRBV2 and TRBJ2-1, is EPEVTQTPSHQVTQMGQEVILRCVPISNHLYFYWYRQILGQKVEFLVSFYNNEISEKSEIFDDQFSVERPDGSNFTLKIRSTKLEDSAMYFCASSEGGSSYNEQFFGPGTRLTVL.